The 17 T cell receptor beta chains below come from one sample, sequenced in a study of cytomegalovirus exposure and HLA in healthy donors. 13 Jbeta primers and 60 Vbeta primers were used for the PCR. Here immunoSEQ multiplex PCR was the method, and the copy in TCRdb shows in-frame clones only, minus some. The sample has 150,000 to 200,000 clones, 60% to 85% seen once. Sequences were obtained from PBMCs. The receptor set was obtained from a woman aged 40-49 years in good health and CMV-seronegative.

The genes are TRBV5-1 and TRBJ2-5; possibly TRBD2 for D (5 bases). Looked up from germline, CDR1 is SGHRS and CDR2 is YFSETQ. The ends were cut back, 5 bases at V and 1 base at J, with 12 bases in the middle. The CDR3 spans 14 residues. The DNA of the CDR3 is TGCGCCAGCAGACGTACTAGTCCCCAAGAGACCCAGTACTTC. Translation: CASRRTSPQETQYF.

The chain links TRBV7-3 to TRBJ2-1, with 12 bases lining up with TRBD2. Germline CDR1 is SGHTA and CDR2 is FQGTGA. This CDR3 contains 18 residues. The trim removed 1 base at V and 3 bases at J, leaving 7 bases unmatched. CDR3 in DNA: TGTGCCAGCAGCTTAAGTGGGCTAGCGGGAGGGATCTACAATGAGCAGTTCTTC. Amino acids: CASSLSGLAGGIYNEQFF.

The chain carries TRBV19 and TRBJ1-1; a weak D match, TRBD1 (5 bases). V was shortened by 1 base and J by 6 bases, with 12 bases between the two germline ends. This CDR3 has 14 amino acids. Germline CDR1 and CDR2: LNHDA and SQIVND (reference sequence). The CDR3 DNA reads TGTGCCAGTAGTATAGGCTCCACAGGACCTGAAGCTTTCTTT. This encodes CASSIGSTGPEAFF.

V is TRBV7-2 and J is TRBJ2-3; TRBD2 aligns across 13 bases. The V gene end was trimmed by 4 bases and the J gene end by 2 bases; junction bases not matched to a gene: 6. Germline V gives CDR1 SGHTA, CDR2 FQGNSA. The CDR3 has 17 amino acids. CDR3 residues: CASSSRLAGGLTDTQYF. The CDR3 nucleotides are TGTGCCAGCAGCTCCAGACTAGCGGGGGGCCTCACAGATACGCAGTATTTT.

J is TRBJ2-3 and V is TRBV30; perhaps TRBD2 as D (5 bases). This CDR3 has 13 amino acids. V lost 0 bases and J 6 bases, leaving 10 bases between the germline ends. Germline V gene sequence: CDR1 GTSNPN, CDR2 SVGIG (reference sequence). The CDR3 DNA follows: TGTGCCTGGAGTGTAGGAACGGGGGATACGCAGTATTTT. It specifies CAWSVGTGDTQYF.

This clone appeared once. The chain carries TRBV19 and TRBJ2-1; TRBD2 aligns across 10 bases. The V segment lost 5 bases and the J segment 0 bases; nucleotides outside the gene matches: 13. The CDR3 runs to 19 residues. In germline, CDR1 is LNHDA, CDR2 SQIVND (reference sequence). CDR3 amino acids: CASSPLGLADFSSYNEQFF. In nucleotides, the CDR3 is TGTGCCAGTAGTCCTCTCGGACTAGCGGACTTCAGCTCCTACAATGAGCAGTTCTTC.

V is TRBV4-3 and J is TRBJ2-1; 7 bases are a match to TRBD1. The CDR3 contains 14 residues. V dropped 4 bases and J dropped 5; count of bases not matched to a gene: 5. CDR1 and CDR2 from the germline V gene are LGHNA and YSLEER. The CDR3 DNA is TGCGCCAGCAGCCCGACAGGGTTCGACAATGAGCAGTTCTTC. Protein product: CASSPTGFDNEQFF.

V gene TRBV25-1 combines with J gene TRBJ2-2, with 7 bases that match TRBD1. Losses at the gene ends were 5 bases for V and 4 bases for J; bases not matched to a gene: 10. This CDR3 is 16 amino acids long. Germline CDR1 MGHDK, CDR2 SYGVNS. This CDR3 reads CASSPRRGGVTGELFF. CDR3 bases: TGTGCCAGCAGTCCCCGTAGAGGGGGCGTCACCGGGGAGCTGTTTTTT.

The V gene is TRBV9, the J gene TRBJ2-7, with TRBD2 matching 9 bases. CDR1 is SGDLS and CDR2 is YYNGEE in the germline V gene. V was clipped by 2 bases and J by 10 bases; unmatched bases: 10. The CDR3 consists of 14 residues. In nucleotides, the CDR3 is TGTGCCAGCAGCGTTGGGGGGCGGGAGGGCCGTCAGTACTTC. Translated, it gives CASSVGGREGRQYF.

This rearrangement joins TRBV27 to TRBJ2-3, with 7 bases lining up with TRBD2. CDR1 and CDR2 (germline): MNHEY, SMNVEV (reference sequence). Trimming took 3 bases from V and 4 from J; bases not matched to a gene: 13. The CDR3 totals 17 residues. CDR3: CASSFGMGGVRPDTQYF. The CDR3, as DNA: TGTGCCAGCAGTTTTGGCATGGGAGGGGTCCGCCCAGATACGCAGTATTTT.

This clone was found once. This may be a read error, as it is one base from a much larger clone. The sample has other DNA sequences that encode this CDR3 too. This chain connects TRBV7-9 to TRBJ1-1; 7 nucleotides agree with TRBD1. CDR1 and CDR2 from the germline V gene are SEHNR and FQNEAQ (reference sequence). The CDR3 spans 14 residues. The junction had 2 bases not matched to a gene; V was cut back by 3 bases and J by 1 base. CDR3 residues: CASSLGTANTEAFF. The CDR3 DNA is TGTGCCAGCAGCTTGGGGACAGCGAACACTGAAGCTTTCTTT.

The V call is TRBV7-7, the J call TRBJ2-3, with 8 bases identical to TRBD2. The V and J ends lost 1 base and 2 bases, in that order; junction bases with no gene match: 2. The CDR3 is 15 residues long. Germline V lookup: CDR1 SSHAT, CDR2 FNYEAQ (reference sequence). CDR3 DNA sequence: TGTGCCAGCAGCTTAGGGACTAGCCACACAGATACGCAGTATTTT. Its translation is CASSLGTSHTDTQYF.

The genes are TRBV7-2 and TRBJ1-3, with TRBD1 matching over 8 bases. The CDR3 is 15 amino acids. Unmatched junction bases numbered 3, after V lost 5 bases and J lost 0 bases. Germline CDR1 and CDR2: SGHTA and FQGNSA. The CDR3 loop is CASSQDRGSGNTIYF. The CDR3 DNA is TGTGCCAGCAGCCAAGACAGGGGCTCTGGAAACACCATATATTTT. Complete variable domain (other parts from reference TRBV7-2 and TRBJ1-3): GAGVSQSPSNKVTEKGKDVELRCDPISGHTALYWYRQSLGQGLEFLIYFQGNSAPDKSGLPSDRFSAERTGGSVSTLTIQRTQQEDSAVYLCASSQDRGSGNTIYFGEGSWLTVV.

J is TRBJ2-3 and V is TRBV2; 7 nucleotides match TRBD1. V shed 10 bases and J 2 bases; nucleotides not matched to a gene: 9. In germline, CDR1 is SNHLY, CDR2 FYNNEI. The CDR3 is 14 amino acids. CDR3 amino acids: CANRQGWVTDTQYF. The CDR3 coding sequence is TGTGCCAACCGACAGGGATGGGTCACAGATACGCAGTATTTT.

The chain is built from TRBV7-9 and TRBJ1-1, with D maybe TRBD1 (5 bases). CDR3 size: 12 residues. The ends were cut back, 5 bases at V and 8 bases at J, with 12 bases in the middle. CDR1 and CDR2 from the germline V gene are SEHNR and FQNEAQ (reference sequence). CDR3 sequence (DNA): TGTGCCAGCAGCCAGGGCGAGACAGAAGCTTTCTTT. This encodes CASSQGETEAFF.

This clone was recorded once. The chain links TRBV5-1 to TRBJ1-4, with TRBD1 matching over 7 bases. J gave up 6 bases and V 4 bases, and 21 bases lay outside the gene matches. CDR3 size: 19 residues. Germline-derived CDR1 and CDR2 are SGHRS and YFSETQ. The CDR3 spells CASSRGGSGTVGRHEKLFF. The CDR3 DNA sequence: TGCGCCAGCAGCCGTGGAGGGAGTGGGACAGTGGGTCGCCATGAAAAACTGTTTTTT.

The chain employs TRBV18 and TRBJ2-7; no definite D call. The length of the CDR3 is 14 residues. CDR1 KGHSH and CDR2 LQKENI come from the germline V gene. V lost 0 bases to trimming and J lost 0 bases, with 6 bases between them. The DNA for the CDR3 is TGTGCCAGCTCACCACCGGCCTTCTCCTACGAGCAGTACTTC. Translation: CASSPPAFSYEQYF.